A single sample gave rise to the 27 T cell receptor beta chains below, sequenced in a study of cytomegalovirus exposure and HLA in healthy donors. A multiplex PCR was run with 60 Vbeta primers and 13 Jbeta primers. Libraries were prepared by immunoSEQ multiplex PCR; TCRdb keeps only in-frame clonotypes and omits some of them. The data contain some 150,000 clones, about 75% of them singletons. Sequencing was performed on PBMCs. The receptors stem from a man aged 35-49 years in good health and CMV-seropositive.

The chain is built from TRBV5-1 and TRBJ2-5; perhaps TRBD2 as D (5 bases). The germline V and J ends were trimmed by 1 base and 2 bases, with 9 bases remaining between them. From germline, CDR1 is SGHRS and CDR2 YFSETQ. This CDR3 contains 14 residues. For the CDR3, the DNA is TGCGCCAGCAGCTTGAGCAGCGGACAAGAGACCCAGTACTTC. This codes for CASSLSSGQETQYF.

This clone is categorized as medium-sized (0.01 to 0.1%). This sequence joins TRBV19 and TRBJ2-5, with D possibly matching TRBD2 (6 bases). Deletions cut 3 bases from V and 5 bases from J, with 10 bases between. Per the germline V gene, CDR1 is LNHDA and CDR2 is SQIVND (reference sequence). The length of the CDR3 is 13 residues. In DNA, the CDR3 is TGTGCCAGTAGTATGATGCGGGGTGAGACCCAGTACTTC. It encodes CASSMMRGETQYF.

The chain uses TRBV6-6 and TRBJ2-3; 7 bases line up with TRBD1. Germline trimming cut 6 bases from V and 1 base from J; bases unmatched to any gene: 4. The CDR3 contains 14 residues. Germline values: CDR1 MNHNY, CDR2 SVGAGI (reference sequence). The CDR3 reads CASRPGQGTDTQYF. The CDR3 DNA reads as TGTGCCAGCAGGCCAGGACAGGGCACAGATACGCAGTATTTT.

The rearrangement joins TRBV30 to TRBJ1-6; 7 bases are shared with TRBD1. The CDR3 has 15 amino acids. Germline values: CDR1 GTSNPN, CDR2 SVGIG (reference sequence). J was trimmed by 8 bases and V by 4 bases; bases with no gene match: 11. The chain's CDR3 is CAWKLQGYLYSPLHF. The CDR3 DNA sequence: TGTGCCTGGAAATTACAGGGGTATTTGTATTCACCCCTCCACTTT.

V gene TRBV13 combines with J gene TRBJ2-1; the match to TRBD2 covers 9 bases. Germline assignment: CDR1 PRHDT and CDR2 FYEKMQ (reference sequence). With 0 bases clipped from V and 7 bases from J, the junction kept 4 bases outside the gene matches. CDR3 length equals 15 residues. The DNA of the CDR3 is TGTGCCAGCAGCTTAGGGGCGGGAGGGCCGAATGAGCAGTTCTTC. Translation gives CASSLGAGGPNEQFF.

The CDR3 is CASSLVLGQLNYGYTF. The CDR3 region has the DNA TGTGCCAGCAGCTTAGTTCTGGGACAGCTTAACTATGGCTACACCTTC. The chain uses TRBV7-2 and TRBJ1-2; 7 bases are a match to TRBD1. The CDR3 has 16 residues. Per the germline V gene, CDR1 is SGHTA and CDR2 is FQGNSA. With V trimmed by 1 base and J by 1 base, 6 bases remained unmatched.

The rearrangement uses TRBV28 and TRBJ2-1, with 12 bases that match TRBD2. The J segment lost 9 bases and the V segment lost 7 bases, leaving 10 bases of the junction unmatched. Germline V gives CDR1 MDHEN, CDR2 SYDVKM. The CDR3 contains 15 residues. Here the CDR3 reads CASTSRLAGEGEQFF. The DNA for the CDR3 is TGTGCCAGCACCTCCAGACTAGCGGGAGAGGGTGAGCAGTTCTTC.

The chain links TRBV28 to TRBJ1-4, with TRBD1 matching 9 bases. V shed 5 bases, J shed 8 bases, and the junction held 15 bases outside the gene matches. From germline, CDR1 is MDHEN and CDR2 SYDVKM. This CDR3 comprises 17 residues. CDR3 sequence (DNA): TGTGCCAGCAGTCCCGAGGGTAGAGGACAGGGGAGGGAAAAACTGTTTTTT. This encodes CASSPEGRGQGREKLFF.

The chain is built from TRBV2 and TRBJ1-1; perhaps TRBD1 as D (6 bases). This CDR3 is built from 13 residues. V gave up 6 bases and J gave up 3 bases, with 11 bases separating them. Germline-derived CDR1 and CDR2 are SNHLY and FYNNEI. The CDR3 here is CASRKDSYTEAFF. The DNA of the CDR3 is TGTGCCAGCAGGAAGGACAGCTACACTGAAGCTTTCTTT.

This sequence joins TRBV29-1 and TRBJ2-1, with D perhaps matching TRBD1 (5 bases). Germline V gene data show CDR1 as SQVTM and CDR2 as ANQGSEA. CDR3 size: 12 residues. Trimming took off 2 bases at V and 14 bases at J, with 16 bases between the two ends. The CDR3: CSVETGLKSEFF. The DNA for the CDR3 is TGCAGCGTTGAAACAGGCTTGAAGAGCGAGTTCTTC.

CDR3 DNA sequence: TGTGCCAGCAGCTTGGGATATTTGGTACAGAGGGAAACCCAGTACTTC. Protein: CASSLGYLVQRETQYF. The V gene is TRBV5-6, the J gene TRBJ2-5; weak D call: TRBD2 (5 bases). This CDR3 is 16 amino acids long. With 0 bases removed from V and 8 bases from J, the gap between germline ends came to 20 bases. The V gene's germline CDR1 is SGHDT and CDR2 YYEEEE.

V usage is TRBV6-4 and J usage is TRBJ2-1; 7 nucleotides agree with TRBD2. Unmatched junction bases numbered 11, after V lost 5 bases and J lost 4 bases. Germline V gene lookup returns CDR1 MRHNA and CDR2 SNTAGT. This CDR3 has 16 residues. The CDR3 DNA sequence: TGTGCCAGCAGTCACCGGGGGGAGGGCCCATACAATGAGCAGTTCTTC. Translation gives CASSHRGEGPYNEQFF.

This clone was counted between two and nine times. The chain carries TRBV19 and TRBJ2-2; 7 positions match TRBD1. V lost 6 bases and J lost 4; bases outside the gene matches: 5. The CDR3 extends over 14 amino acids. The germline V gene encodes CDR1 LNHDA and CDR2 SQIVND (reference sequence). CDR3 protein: CASRMTGITGELFF. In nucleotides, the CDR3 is TGTGCCAGTAGGATGACAGGGATCACCGGGGAGCTGTTTTTT.

The CDR3 loop is CASSLEGLNYGYTF. As DNA, the CDR3 is TGTGCCAGCAGTTTAGAGGGATTGAACTATGGCTACACCTTC. The V and J genes are TRBV28 and TRBJ1-2; D remains unclear. Germline CDR1 and CDR2: MDHEN and SYDVKM. The CDR3 spans 14 residues. The ends were cut back, 2 bases at V and 2 bases at J, with 9 bases in the middle.

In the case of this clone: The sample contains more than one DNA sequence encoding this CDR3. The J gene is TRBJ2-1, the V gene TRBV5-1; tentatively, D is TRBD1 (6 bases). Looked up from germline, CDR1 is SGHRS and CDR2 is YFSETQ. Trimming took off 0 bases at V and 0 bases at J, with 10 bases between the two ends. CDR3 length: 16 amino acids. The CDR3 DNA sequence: TGCGCCAGCAGCTTGGCAGGGGAGAGCTCCTACAATGAGCAGTTCTTC. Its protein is CASSLAGESSYNEQFF.

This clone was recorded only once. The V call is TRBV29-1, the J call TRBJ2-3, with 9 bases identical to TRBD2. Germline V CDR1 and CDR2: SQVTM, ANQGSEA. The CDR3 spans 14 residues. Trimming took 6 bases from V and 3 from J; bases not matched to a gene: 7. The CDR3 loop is CSVHSGRETDTQYF. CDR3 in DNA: TGCAGCGTCCATAGCGGGAGAGAGACAGATACGCAGTATTTT.

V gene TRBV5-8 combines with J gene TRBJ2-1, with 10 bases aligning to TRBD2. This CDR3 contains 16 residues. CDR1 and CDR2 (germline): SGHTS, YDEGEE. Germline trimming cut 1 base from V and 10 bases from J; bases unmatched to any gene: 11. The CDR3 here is CASSLRAGGALREQFF. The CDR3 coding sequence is TGTGCCAGCAGCTTGCGAGCGGGAGGGGCGCTCAGGGAGCAGTTCTTC.

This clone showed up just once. In DNA form, the CDR3 reads TGTGCCACCAGCAGCCGACAGGGGGCATCGGGGGAGCTGTTTTTT. Translated: CATSSRQGASGELFF. V is TRBV15 and J is TRBJ2-2; 10 nucleotides align to TRBD1. CDR3 length: 15 amino acids. Germline lookup yields CDR1 LNHNV and CDR2 YYDKDF (reference sequence). V gave up 3 bases and J gave up 8 bases; unmatched junction bases: 6.

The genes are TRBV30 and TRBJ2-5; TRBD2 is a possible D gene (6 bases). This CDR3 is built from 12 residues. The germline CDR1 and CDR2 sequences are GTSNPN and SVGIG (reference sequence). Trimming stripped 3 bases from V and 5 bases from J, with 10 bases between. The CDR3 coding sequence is TGTGCCTGGAGCCCGGGAGTTGAGACCCAGTACTTC. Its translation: CAWSPGVETQYF. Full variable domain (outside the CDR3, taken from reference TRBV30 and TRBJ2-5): SQTIHQWPATLVQPVGSPLSLECTVEGTSNPNLYWYRQAAGRGLQLLFYSVGIGQISSEVPQNLSASRPQDRQFILSSKKLLLSDSGFYLCAWSPGVETQYFGPGTRLLVL.

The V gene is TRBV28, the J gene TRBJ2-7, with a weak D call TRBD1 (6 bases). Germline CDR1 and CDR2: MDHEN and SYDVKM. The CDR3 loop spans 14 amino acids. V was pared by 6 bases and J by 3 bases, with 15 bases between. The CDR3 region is CASSHSRDNYEQYF. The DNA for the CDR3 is TGTGCCAGCAGCCATAGTAGGGACAACTACGAGCAGTACTTC.

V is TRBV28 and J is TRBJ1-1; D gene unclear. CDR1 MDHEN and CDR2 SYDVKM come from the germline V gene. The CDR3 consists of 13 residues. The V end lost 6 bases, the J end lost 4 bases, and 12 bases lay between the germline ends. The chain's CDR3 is CASSVGSGTEAFF. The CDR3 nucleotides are TGTGCCAGCAGCGTAGGCTCGGGCACTGAAGCTTTCTTT.

The CDR3 nucleotides read TGTGCCATCAGTTATAGCGGGCTTGAGCAGTTCTTC. Its translation: CAISYSGLEQFF. The chain is built from TRBV10-3 and TRBJ2-1, with TRBD2 identical over 7 bases. The CDR3 is made up of 12 amino acids. The ends lost 5 bases at V and 9 bases at J; junction bases unmatched: 4. Per the germline V gene, CDR1 is ENHRY and CDR2 is SYGVKD.

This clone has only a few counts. As DNA, the CDR3 is TGCGCCAGCAGCCAAGATAGCAGGGGTCGCTACACCTTC. Translating gives CASSQDSRGRYTF. This chain uses TRBV4-1 with TRBJ1-2; a weak D match, TRBD1 (6 bases). The V gene lost 0 bases and the J gene lost 9 bases, with 11 bases spanning the gap. The CDR3 extends over 13 amino acids. Germline loops: CDR1 MGHRA, CDR2 YSYEKL.

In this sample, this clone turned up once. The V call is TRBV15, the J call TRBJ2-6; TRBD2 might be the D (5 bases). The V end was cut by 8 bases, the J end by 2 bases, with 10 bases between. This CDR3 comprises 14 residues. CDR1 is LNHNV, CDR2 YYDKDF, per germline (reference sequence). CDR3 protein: CATLLGPGANVLTF. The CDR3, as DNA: TGTGCCACCTTACTAGGCCCTGGGGCCAACGTCCTGACTTTC. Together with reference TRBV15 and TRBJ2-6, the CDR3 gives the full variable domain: DAMVIQNPRYQVTQFGKPVTLSCSQTLNHNVMYWYQQKSSQAPKLLFHYYDKDFNNEADTPDNFQSRRPNTSFCFLDIRSPGLGDTAMYLCATLLGPGANVLTFGAGSRLTVL.

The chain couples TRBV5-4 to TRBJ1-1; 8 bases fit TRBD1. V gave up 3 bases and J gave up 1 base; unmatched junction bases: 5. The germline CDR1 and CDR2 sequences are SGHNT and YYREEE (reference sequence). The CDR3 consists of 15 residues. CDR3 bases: TGTGCCAGCAGCTGGGCGGACAGGGCGAACACTGAAGCTTTCTTT. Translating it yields CASSWADRANTEAFF.

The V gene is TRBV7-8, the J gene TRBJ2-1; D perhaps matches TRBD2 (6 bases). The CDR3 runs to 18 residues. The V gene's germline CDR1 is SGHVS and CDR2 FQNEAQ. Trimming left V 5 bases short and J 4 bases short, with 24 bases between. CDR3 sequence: CASSARLTSRANYNEQFF. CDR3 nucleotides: TGTGCCAGCAGCGCTCGCTTGACTAGTAGGGCTAATTACAATGAGCAGTTCTTC.

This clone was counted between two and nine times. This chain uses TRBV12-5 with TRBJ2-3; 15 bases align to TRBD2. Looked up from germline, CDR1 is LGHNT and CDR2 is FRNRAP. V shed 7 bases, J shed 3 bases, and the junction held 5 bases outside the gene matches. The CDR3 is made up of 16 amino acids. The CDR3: CASASGLAGGTDTQYF. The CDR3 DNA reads TGTGCTAGTGCCTCCGGACTAGCGGGAGGGACAGATACGCAGTATTTT.